The 27 T cell receptor beta chains given below trace back to one sample, sequenced in a study of blood T cells in healthy people across ages (dated by TCRdb to between 2015 and 2017). The library was produced with 5' RACE. Instrument on record: Illumina HiSeq 2500. A second PCR of about 7 to 12 cycles was run with a J-beta primer mix and a sample-barcoded 5' primer. The public reads were reprocessed in TCRdb via fastp at Q25 and MiXCR, keeping in-frame beta chains. Rows are combined by CDR3 protein, so each entry shows the most common genes and DNA. This sample holds fewer than 1,200,000 distinct CDR3 sequences; around 27% were observed only once. The top ten hold approximately 0.7% of the sample. The same specimen was also included in a second study, on T cells of mothers and their children.

The sequencing input was blood. Receptors originate from a girl aged 2-10 years in good health.

V is TRBV4-3 and J is TRBJ1-4, with 7 bases identical to TRBD1. With V trimmed by 4 bases and J by 3 bases, 11 bases remained unmatched. In germline, CDR1 is LGHNA, CDR2 YSLEER. This CDR3 contains 17 residues. DNA of the CDR3: TGCGCCAGCAGCCCGACAGGGTTGGTGGGATCTAATGAAAAACTGTTTTTT. This encodes CASSPTGLVGSNEKLFF.

The chain joins TRBV6-5 to TRBJ2-5; D possibly corresponds to TRBD2 (5 bases). The better agreement between TRBJ2-7 and the DNA end casts doubt on the J call. Germline V CDR1 and CDR2: MNHEY, SVGAGI. This CDR3 spans 15 amino acids. The CDR3 protein is CASRNYGGSFYEQYF. CDR3 coding DNA: TGTGCCAGCAGAAATTACGGAGGCTCTTTCTACGAGCAGTACTTC.

This chain connects TRBV29-1 to TRBJ1-6, with 7 nucleotides matching TRBD1. This CDR3 has 13 residues. CDR1 is SQVTM, CDR2 ANQGSEA, per germline. Trimming took 7 bases from V and 9 from J; bases not matched to a gene: 9. The CDR3 region has the DNA TGCAGCGCCTCGGTCGGGGACAGTTCACCCCTCCACTTT. The encoded protein is CSASVGDSSPLHF.

In the case of this clonotype: An end of the junction does not agree with germline; a read error may underlie this. This chain links TRBV29-1 with TRBJ2-1, with TRBD2 matching 7 bases. This CDR3 has 16 amino acids. Germline V CDR1 and CDR2: SQVTM, ANQGSEA. The CDR3 nucleotides are TGCAGCGTTTTAAAATTCGGAGCGGGACTAAACAATGAGCAGTCCTTC. This translates into CSVLKFGAGLNNEQSF.

V and J are TRBV7-2 and TRBJ2-5; TRBD2 aligns across 7 bases. CDR3 size: 16 residues. CDR1 is SGHTA and CDR2 is FQGNSA in the germline V gene. Trimming at V came to 1 base and at J to 5 bases, leaving 10 bases not matched to a gene. The CDR3 DNA reads as TGTGCCAGCAGCTTAGAATTTGTCGGGGGAGGGGAGACCCAGTACTTC. It is translated as CASSLEFVGGGETQYF.

This clonotype was seen only a few times. A much bigger clone sits one base away, suggesting this may be a read error. The J gene is TRBJ2-5, the V gene TRBV29-1, with 7 bases that match TRBD2. Per the germline V gene, CDR1 is SQVTM and CDR2 is ANQGSEA. V lost 0 bases and J lost 5; bases outside the gene matches: 6. This CDR3 contains 14 residues. DNA for the CDR3: TGCAGCGTTGAAGATAGGATTAGCGGGGAGACCCAGTACTTC. It encodes CSVEDRISGETQYF.

The rearrangement uses TRBV7-9 and TRBJ1-5; D is ambiguous. Germline V gives CDR1 SEHNR, CDR2 FQNEAQ (reference sequence). The CDR3 contains 13 residues. Trimming removed 4 bases at V and 4 bases at J, with 8 bases between. The CDR3 nucleotides read TGTGCCAGCAGCTGGGAGGGTAATCAGCCCCAGCATTTT. This codes for CASSWEGNQPQHF.

This clonotype was observed a few times. This chain uses TRBV6-5 with TRBJ2-5; 10 nucleotides line up with TRBD2. Germline values: CDR1 MNHEY, CDR2 SVGAGI. After removal of 4 bases from V and 4 bases from J, the junction contained 3 bases not matched to a gene. The CDR3 length is 14 residues. The CDR3, as DNA: TGTGCCAGCAGTTCTCAGCGGGAGGGAGAGACCCAGTACTTC. Residues: CASSSQREGETQYF.

The sample holds a few counts of this clonotype. This chain joins TRBV27 and TRBJ1-1, with a tentative D call TRBD1 (5 bases). In germline, CDR1 is MNHEY, CDR2 SMNVEV (reference sequence). Deletions cut 4 bases from V and 3 bases from J, with 12 bases between. The CDR3 consists of 14 residues. CDR3 nucleotides: TGTGCCAGCAGTTCCGGGCTGGGGGACACTGAAGCTTTCTTT. This encodes CASSSGLGDTEAFF.

This clonotype was counted between two and nine times. The rearrangement links TRBV7-9 to TRBJ2-1, with D unclear. The CDR3 has 13 residues. The germline V gene encodes CDR1 SEHNR and CDR2 FQNEAQ (reference sequence). Between the trimmed V and J ends, which lost 2 bases and 6 bases, there was a span of 8 bases. The CDR3 region is CASSLKGFNEQFF. The CDR3 nucleotides are TGTGCCAGCAGCTTAAAGGGTTTCAATGAGCAGTTCTTC.

The chain has TRBV4-3 and TRBJ2-1; TRBD2 aligns across 8 bases. Germline assignment: CDR1 LGHNA and CDR2 YSLEER. CDR3 size: 16 residues. V dropped 0 bases and J dropped 3; count of bases not matched to a gene: 4. The CDR3 loop is CASSQDMSGGYNEQFF. CDR3 bases: TGCGCCAGCAGCCAAGATATGAGCGGGGGCTACAATGAGCAGTTCTTC.

Only a few counts were recorded for this clonotype. The rearrangement links TRBV29-1 to TRBJ2-5; TRBD1 agrees at 7 bases. CDR1 and CDR2 from the germline V gene are SQVTM and ANQGSEA. Trimming cost V 6 bases and J 4 bases; bases outside gene matches: 8. The CDR3 is 13 amino acids. The CDR3 region is CSVVTGARETQYF. In DNA form, the CDR3 reads TGCAGCGTCGTCACAGGGGCTCGAGAGACCCAGTACTTC.

The sample holds a few counts of this clonotype. CDR3 loop: CASSQAAFYEQYF. CDR3 DNA sequence: TGTGCCAGCAGCCAAGCGGCCTTCTACGAGCAGTACTTC. The J gene is TRBJ2-7, the V gene TRBV14; the D is unclear. V was trimmed by 1 base and J by 3 bases, leaving 7 bases between them. CDR3 size: 13 residues. The germline V gene encodes CDR1 SGHDN and CDR2 FVKESK.

This clonotype was counted only a few times. J is TRBJ1-3 and V is TRBV7-9; D gene uncertain. The CDR3 is made up of 15 amino acids. Germline CDR1 reads SEHNR; CDR2 reads FQNEAQ (reference sequence). Trimming left V 5 bases short and J 1 base short, with 12 bases between. The CDR3 sequence: CASSPRRVSGNTIYF. The CDR3 DNA reads TGTGCCAGCAGCCCAAGACGGGTTTCTGGAAACACCATATATTTT.

The chain combines TRBV11-3 with TRBJ2-7; no definite D call. The CDR3 totals 14 residues. CDR1 is SGHNT and CDR2 is YENEEA in the germline V gene. Trimming left V 1 base short and J 6 bases short, with 13 bases between. The CDR3 DNA follows: TGTGCCAGCAGCTTAGGAGATGGAGATCCCGAGCAGTACTTC. This sequence encodes CASSLGDGDPEQYF.

J is TRBJ2-3 and V is TRBV29-1; no clear D gene. There are 10 residues in the CDR3. CDR1 is SQVTM and CDR2 is ANQGSEA in the germline V gene. Deletions cut 6 bases from V and 2 bases from J, with 3 bases between. CDR3: CSVYTDTQYF. In nucleotides, the CDR3 is TGCAGCGTCTACACAGATACGCAGTATTTT.

This clonotype was counted between two and nine times. CDR3 coding DNA: TGCGCCAGCAGCCCAGAAGGCAGGGAAGGACAGGGCTACACCTTC. This gives the protein CASSPEGREGQGYTF. The chain joins TRBV4-1 to TRBJ1-2; TRBD1 might be the D (6 bases). This CDR3 is 15 amino acids long. Germline assignment: CDR1 MGHRA and CDR2 YSYEKL. V lost 4 bases, J lost 8 bases, and 20 bases lay in between.

The rearrangement joins TRBV5-1 to TRBJ2-3, with D possibly TRBD2 on 6 matching bases. Trimming left V 0 bases short and J 5 bases short, with 10 bases between. This CDR3 contains 14 residues. Germline-derived CDR1 and CDR2 are SGHRS and YFSETQ. The CDR3 DNA reads TGCGCCAGCAGCTTGGAACCAGCGGGAGATACGCAGTATTTT. It yields the protein CASSLEPAGDTQYF.

This clonotype was detected many times. The chain joins TRBV2 to TRBJ1-4; D gene unclear. The CDR3 has 14 residues. Germline V gene sequence: CDR1 SNHLY, CDR2 FYNNEI. Trimming stripped 1 base from V and 4 bases from J, with 7 bases between. CDR3 sequence (DNA): TGTGCCAGCAGTGAAGGTCTGGTTAATGAAAAACTGTTTTTT. Amino acid sequence: CASSEGLVNEKLFF. Full variable domain (missing parts from reference TRBV2 and TRBJ1-4): EPEVTQTPSHQVTQMGQEVILRCVPISNHLYFYWYRQILGQKVEFLVSFYNNEISEKSEIFDDQFSVERPDGSNFTLKIRSTKLEDSAMYFCASSEGLVNEKLFFGSGTQLSVL.

This clonotype was observed a few times. The chain combines TRBV12-3 or TRBV12-4 with TRBJ2-7; D is possibly TRBD2 (5 bases). This CDR3 comprises 14 residues. Trimming removed 6 bases at V and 5 bases at J, with 17 bases between. CDR3 coding DNA: TGTGCCAGCAGACGCGGGCTTGGGGTCAACGAGCAGTACTTC. This gives the protein CASRRGLGVNEQYF.

This chain links TRBV27 with TRBJ2-6, with D possibly TRBD1 on 6 matching bases. This CDR3 is 18 amino acids long. Trimming pared 0 bases from V and 0 bases from J, leaving 12 bases between. Germline V gene data show CDR1 as MNHEY and CDR2 as SMNVEV (reference sequence). In nucleotides, the CDR3 is TGTGCCAGCAGTTTATCGGGGGCGGCAGGCTCTGGGGCCAACGTCCTGACTTTC. This translates into CASSLSGAAGSGANVLTF.

The gene calls are TRBV7-2 and TRBJ2-6; no firm D call. Germline loops: CDR1 SGHTA, CDR2 FQGNSA. Trimming took 3 bases from V and 2 from J, leaving 5 bases between them. CDR3 size: 14 residues. Here the CDR3 DNA reads TGTGCCAGCAGCTTTAGGACTGGGGCCAACGTCCTGACTTTC. It codes for CASSFRTGANVLTF.

The chain has TRBV6-5 and TRBJ2-7; D assignment may be TRBD1 or TRBD2 (6 bases each). V lost 2 bases and J 4 bases, leaving 15 bases between the germline ends. The CDR3 length is 15 residues. Germline V gene lookup returns CDR1 MNHEY and CDR2 SVGAGI. CDR3 residues: CASSYHVGGGYEQYF. The CDR3 DNA is TGTGCCAGCAGTTACCATGTAGGGGGAGGATACGAGCAGTACTTC.

This clonotype was seen more than once but under ten times. This chain links TRBV29-1 with TRBJ1-1, with D unresolved. The CDR3 length is 15 residues. Germline-derived CDR1 and CDR2 are SQVTM and ANQGSEA. Trimming stripped 3 bases from V and 0 bases from J, with 14 bases between. The CDR3 reads CSVEVLSLMNTEAFF. The CDR3 region has the DNA TGCAGCGTTGAGGTATTGAGCCTAATGAACACTGAAGCTTTCTTT. The whole variable domain, remainder taken from reference TRBV29-1 and TRBJ1-1, is SAVISQKPSRDICQRGTSLTIQCQVDSQVTMMFWYRQQPGQSLTLIATANQGSEATYESGFVIDKFPISRPNLTFSTLTVSNMSPEDSSIYLCSVEVLSLMNTEAFFGQGTRLTVV.

This clonotype was counted only a few times. V gene TRBV7-2 combines with J gene TRBJ2-5; 8 nucleotides align to TRBD2. With the DNA end fitting TRBJ2-1 better, the J assignment may be wrong. The CDR3 extends over 16 amino acids. The germline V gene has CDR1 SGHTA and CDR2 FQGNSA. CDR3 nucleotide sequence: TGTGCCAGCAGCCCACGACGGGGGGGCCTAAACAATGAGCAGTTCTTC. Translating gives CASSPRRGGLNNEQFF.

This clonotype has more than one count but fewer than ten. The V gene is TRBV20-1, the J gene TRBJ2-1, with TRBD2 matching over 7 bases. Germline V gives CDR1 DFQATT, CDR2 SNEGSKA (reference sequence). The CDR3 sequence is 16 residues long. Trimming took 1 base from V and 4 from J; bases not matched to a gene: 10. The DNA of the CDR3 is TGCAGTGCTAGAGTAGCGGGTGGTTCCCTTTACAATGAGCAGTTCTTC. This encodes CSARVAGGSLYNEQFF.

The chain links TRBV28 to TRBJ1-4; 10 bases fit TRBD1. Trimming at V came to 5 bases and at J to 2 bases, leaving 8 bases not matched to a gene. The CDR3 consists of 17 residues. The V gene's germline CDR1 is MDHEN and CDR2 SYDVKM. The chain's CDR3 is CASSPGTGVWTNEKLFF. CDR3 DNA sequence: TGTGCCAGCAGTCCCGGGACAGGGGTGTGGACTAATGAAAAACTGTTTTTT.